This T cell receptor beta chain was found in a study of cytomegalovirus exposure and HLA in healthy donors. PCR used 60 Vbeta primers and 13 Jbeta primers. Clones were sequenced by immunoSEQ multiplex PCR, and TCRdb holds only the in-frame ones, with some missing. The sample includes 70,000 or so clones. Germline V CDR1 and CDR2: SGHDN, FVKESK. The CDR3 length is 13 residues. V was clipped by 0 bases and J by 3 bases, with 3 bases between them. The chain employs TRBV14 and TRBJ1-5; D unclear. The specimen was PBMCs. This receptor was obtained from a man aged 35 to 55 in good health and CMV-seronegative. CDR3 nucleotide sequence: TGTGCCAGCAGCCAAGACCACAATCAGCCCCAGCATTTT. Amino acids: CASSQDHNQPQHF.